This T cell receptor beta chain stems from a study of T-cell reconstitution after alpha-beta-depleted transplantation in children. The library targeted TCRbeta and was prepared with unique molecular identifiers. TCRdb re-derived calls from the PCR reads in MiXCR, one entry per CDR3 protein. The sample holds about 500,000 distinct CDR3 sequences, roughly 33% seen once. V lost 4 bases and J lost 8, with 20 bases in between. CDR1 is KGHDR, CDR2 SFDVKD, per germline. The CDR3 sequence is 16 residues long. The rearrangement uses TRBV24-1 and TRBJ2-1; tentatively, D is TRBD1 or TRBD2 (5 bases each). The specimen was PBMCs from the stem cell graft donor, collected from the stem cell graft. The receptor's source is a human donor who donated a stem cell graft to a child with aplastic anemia. The CDR3 DNA sequence: TGTGCCACCAGTGACAAGCAGGGACCCCCATACGATGAGCAGTTCTTC. Protein product: CATSDKQGPPYDEQFF.